Listed below are T cell receptor beta chains from one sample, sequenced in a study of blood T cell repertoires in COVID-19. Here immunoSEQ multiplex PCR was the method, and the copy in TCRdb shows in-frame clones only, minus some. The sample consists of about 59,000 clones, 65% to 80% of them appearing once. Sequenced sample: peripheral blood. These receptors were collected from a human donor in a cohort sampled during active COVID-19. Both conserved end residues are part of each CDR3. A D gene is named only where the DNA matches it firmly. The size field is filled for only some rows; it gives once, few, many or a size class.

v_gene: TRBV19
d_gene: TRBD1
j_gene: TRBJ2-2
abundance: few
CDR3nt: TGTGCCACCATCAGAATTGACAGGGGTATTGCCGGGGAGCTGTTTTTT
CDR3aa: CATIRIDRGIAGELFF

v_gene: TRBV2
d_gene: .
j_gene: TRBJ1-6
abundance: .
CDR3nt: TGTGCCAGCAGTGAAACAGGGAACAATTCACCCCTCCACTTT
CDR3aa: CASSETGNNSPLHF

v_gene: TRBV11-2
d_gene: TRBD2
j_gene: TRBJ2-7
abundance: .
CDR3nt: TGTGCCAGCAGCTTAGCCGGGGGGGAGCAGTACTTC
CDR3aa: CASSLAGGEQYF

v_gene: TRBV27
d_gene: TRBD1
j_gene: TRBJ1-2
abundance: few
CDR3nt: TGTGCCAGCAGTTCTGACAGGGACTATGGCTACACCTTC
CDR3aa: CASSSDRDYGYTF

v_gene: TRBV5-1
d_gene: TRBD1
j_gene: TRBJ1-1
abundance: .
CDR3nt: TGCGCCAGCAGCCCAGGGACAGGGATGAACACTGAAGCTTTCTTT
CDR3aa: CASSPGTGMNTEAFF

v_gene: TRBV27
d_gene: TRBD1
j_gene: TRBJ2-3
abundance: .
CDR3nt: TGTGCCAGCAGTTTAGACAGGGCGCGCACAGATACGCAGTATTTT
CDR3aa: CASSLDRARTDTQYF

v_gene: TRBV5-6
d_gene: TRBD1
j_gene: TRBJ1-5
abundance: few
CDR3nt: TGTGCCAGCAGCTGGACAGGGAGCAATCAGCCCCAGCATTTT
CDR3aa: CASSWTGSNQPQHF

v_gene: TRBV6-5
d_gene: TRBD1
j_gene: TRBJ2-7
abundance: .
CDR3nt: TGTGCCAGCAGTTATTCCGGGACAGGGCAATACGAGCAGTACTTC
CDR3aa: CASSYSGTGQYEQYF

v_gene: TRBV5-1
d_gene: TRBD1
j_gene: TRBJ2-7
abundance: few
CDR3nt: TGCGCCAGCAGCTCAGGACAGGGGGACTACGAGCAGTACTTC
CDR3aa: CASSSGQGDYEQYF

v_gene: TRBV27
d_gene: .
j_gene: TRBJ1-5
abundance: .
CDR3nt: TGTGCCACCGCACAGGGACGATATCAGCCCCAGCATTTT
CDR3aa: CATAQGRYQPQHF

v_gene: TRBV10-3
d_gene: TRBD1
j_gene: TRBJ1-1
abundance: .
CDR3nt: TGTGCCATCAGTGTAGGGGGACAGCCCACTGAAGCTTTCTTT
CDR3aa: CAISVGGQPTEAFF

v_gene: TRBV6-6
d_gene: .
j_gene: TRBJ1-2
abundance: .
CDR3nt: TGTGCCAGCAGTCCCCCCGCCAGGCAAGGGGCTGGCTACACCTTC
CDR3aa: CASSPPARQGAGYTF

v_gene: TRBV28
d_gene: TRBD1
j_gene: TRBJ1-2
abundance: few
CDR3nt: TGTGCCAGCAGTCGCCGGGACAGCGCGTATGGCTACACCTTC
CDR3aa: CASSRRDSAYGYTF

v_gene: TRBV7-3
d_gene: TRBD1
j_gene: TRBJ2-1
abundance: .
CDR3nt: TGTGCCAGCAGCCCAGGGACAGGGGCCTACAATGAGCAGTTCTTC
CDR3aa: CASSPGTGAYNEQFF

v_gene: TRBV5-1
d_gene: TRBD2
j_gene: TRBJ2-1
abundance: .
CDR3nt: TGCGCCAGCAGTTCAACTAGCGTCTTTTATGAGCAGTTCTTC
CDR3aa: CASSSTSVFYEQFF

v_gene: TRBV4-1
d_gene: TRBD1
j_gene: TRBJ1-5
abundance: once
CDR3nt: TGCGCCAGCAGCCAGAGAGGGGGCGATCAGCCCCAGCATTTT
CDR3aa: CASSQRGGDQPQHF

v_gene: TRBV6-5
d_gene: TRBD2
j_gene: TRBJ2-1
abundance: .
CDR3nt: TGTGCCAGCCGACTGGGACTAGCGGACAATGAGCAGTTCTTC
CDR3aa: CASRLGLADNEQFF

v_gene: TRBV28
d_gene: .
j_gene: TRBJ2-5
abundance: .
CDR3nt: TGTGCCAGCAGTTGGGGGGTTGGCGTAGAGACCCAGTACTTC
CDR3aa: CASSWGVGVETQYF

v_gene: TRBV15
d_gene: .
j_gene: TRBJ2-3
abundance: .
CDR3nt: TGTGCCACCAGCCACGGGGGAGGTACAGATACGCAGTATTTT
CDR3aa: CATSHGGGTDTQYF

v_gene: TRBV3-1/TRBV3-2
d_gene: TRBD1
j_gene: TRBJ2-1
abundance: .
CDR3nt: TGTGCCAGCACCCCAACCCGGGACAGCGAGCAGTTCTTC
CDR3aa: CASTPTRDSEQFF

v_gene: TRBV2
d_gene: TRBD2
j_gene: TRBJ2-1
abundance: .
CDR3nt: TGTGCCAGCAGTGACGGCGCGGGGGCCTACAATGAGCAGTTCTTC
CDR3aa: CASSDGAGAYNEQFF

v_gene: TRBV27
d_gene: .
j_gene: TRBJ1-1
abundance: .
CDR3nt: TGTGCCAGCGCAACAGGCTTGAACACTGAAGCTTTCTTT
CDR3aa: CASATGLNTEAFF

v_gene: TRBV5-5
d_gene: TRBD2
j_gene: TRBJ2-5
abundance: .
CDR3nt: TGTGCCAGCAGTTCAACCCGATCCGGGCCCCGGGGGGGAGAGACCCAGTACTTC
CDR3aa: CASSSTRSGPRGGETQYF

v_gene: TRBV12-3/TRBV12-4
d_gene: .
j_gene: TRBJ2-5
abundance: .
CDR3nt: TGTGCCAGCAGTTATAGACTACAAGAGACCCAGTACTTC
CDR3aa: CASSYRLQETQYF

v_gene: TRBV28
d_gene: .
j_gene: TRBJ1-1
abundance: few
CDR3nt: TGTGCCAGCAGCCCCAGCGGTGCCATGAACACTGAAGCTTTCTTT
CDR3aa: CASSPSGAMNTEAFF

v_gene: TRBV4-3
d_gene: TRBD2
j_gene: TRBJ2-3
abundance: few
CDR3nt: TGCGCCAGCAGCCGAACCTTAGCGGGAGGGGGAGATACGCAGTATTTT
CDR3aa: CASSRTLAGGGDTQYF

v_gene: TRBV4-2
d_gene: .
j_gene: TRBJ2-4
abundance: .
CDR3nt: TGTGCCAGCAGCCAAGATAAGGGGGTAGCCAAAAACATTCAGTACTTC
CDR3aa: CASSQDKGVAKNIQYF

v_gene: TRBV7-3
d_gene: TRBD2
j_gene: TRBJ2-3
abundance: few
CDR3nt: TGTGCCAGCGCTTGGCTCGGGAGGGATACGCAGTATTTT
CDR3aa: CASAWLGRDTQYF

v_gene: TRBV5-6
d_gene: .
j_gene: TRBJ1-1
abundance: once
CDR3nt: TGTGCCAGCAGCCCCCCTGGCCGGGTCATGAACACTGAAGCTTTCTTT
CDR3aa: CASSPPGRVMNTEAFF

v_gene: TRBV18
d_gene: .
j_gene: TRBJ2-7
abundance: .
CDR3nt: TGTGCCAGCTCCCCGGGGGGCGACGAGCAGTACTTC
CDR3aa: CASSPGGDEQYF

v_gene: TRBV23-1
d_gene: .
j_gene: TRBJ1-5
abundance: .
CDR3nt: TGCGCCAGCAGTCAATTTCGAGGTCTGCATCAGCCCCAGCATTTT
CDR3aa: CASSQFRGLHQPQHF

v_gene: TRBV30
d_gene: TRBD1
j_gene: TRBJ2-3
abundance: .
CDR3nt: TGTGCCTGGAGGACAGGGGCTTTGGATACGCAGTATTTT
CDR3aa: CAWRTGALDTQYF

v_gene: TRBV6-5
d_gene: .
j_gene: TRBJ2-1
abundance: .
CDR3nt: TGTGCCAGCAGTAAACAGGGTTACAATGAGCAGTTCTTC
CDR3aa: CASSKQGYNEQFF

v_gene: TRBV12-2
d_gene: .
j_gene: TRBJ2-5
abundance: .
CDR3nt: TGTGCAAGTCGCTTAGCCGGGACTAGCGGGGCTTTGACCCAGTACTTC
CDR3aa: CASRLAGTSGALTQYF

v_gene: TRBV18
d_gene: .
j_gene: TRBJ2-7
abundance: few
CDR3nt: TGTGCCAGCTCAGCGGGGAACGGGGGGCTCTACGAGCAGTACTTC
CDR3aa: CASSAGNGGLYEQYF

v_gene: TRBV12-5
d_gene: .
j_gene: TRBJ1-1
abundance: .
CDR3nt: TGTGCTAGTGGCCCCCGGGGGGCGAACACTGAAGCTTTCTTT
CDR3aa: CASGPRGANTEAFF